This T cell receptor (beta chain) came from a study of metastatic and nonmetastatic thyroid tumors. CDR3 length equals 14 residues. V lost 4 bases, J lost 7 bases, and 9 bases stayed unmatched. CDR1 MNHNS and CDR2 SASEGT come from the germline V gene. Every patient was untreated before thyroid surgery. TCRdb re-called clones via MiXCR from the PCR reads. This table holds over 30,000 clones, over 14% found once. Sample: blood. This receptor was taken from a male donor with papillary thyroid cancer or a benign thyroid nodule (not recorded which). Some clones in this sample may be carry-over from other donors' samples. This sequence joins TRBV6-1 and TRBJ1-2; 7 nucleotides line up with TRBD1. CDR3 sequence reads: CASSGQGGGGGYTF. The DNA of the CDR3 is TGTGCCAGCAGTGGACAGGGTGGAGGGGGTGGCTACACCTTC.